This T cell receptor beta chain was sequenced in a study of cytomegalovirus exposure and HLA in healthy donors. Trimming left V 5 bases short and J 2 bases short, with 9 bases between. Per the germline V gene, CDR1 is MDHEN and CDR2 is SYDVKM. The length of the CDR3 is 13 residues. The PCR used 60 Vbeta and 13 Jbeta primers. Method: immunoSEQ multiplex PCR; TCRdb's copy keeps in-frame clones and lacks some. The sample lists roughly 100,000 clones; 65% to 85% were seen once. The chain is built from TRBV28 and TRBJ1-2; D gene uncertain. The specimen sequenced was PBMCs. The receptor was derived from a man between 40 and 49 years old in good health and CMV-seropositive. The CDR3 DNA sequence: TGTGCCAGCAGTCCCCAACGGAACTATGGCTACACCTTC. Translation gives CASSPQRNYGYTF.